Here is one TCR beta chain with its context. Its matching antigen is unknown. The same CDR3 can be traced to other DNA sequences in this sample. The repertoire was sequenced with immunoSEQ multiplex PCR; TCRdb's copy has only in-frame clones and lacks some. The sample consists of 200,000 or so clones, 75% to 85% of them appearing once. This record comes from a study of cytomegalovirus exposure and HLA in healthy donors. Findings and limits, study-wide: The authors enumerated some 160 TCR beta chains as linked to cytomegalovirus. Some public TCRs appeared in many individuals, while most sequences were rare. Cytomegalovirus status was reportedly diagnosed by the classifier with high specificity and sensitivity. In vitro work confirmed that three CMV-associated chains recognize CMV antigens.

This CDR3 has 14 residues. Per germline, CDR1 MNHEY and CDR2 SVGAGI. After removal of 2 bases from V and 0 bases from J, the junction contained 1 base not matched to a gene. The chain combines TRBV6-5 with TRBJ2-7; 7 bases agree with TRBD1. This TCR was sampled from a woman aged 30 to 39 in good health and CMV-seropositive. Input material: PBMCs. CDR3 protein: CASSYRDSSYEQYF. The CDR3 DNA reads TGTGCCAGCAGTTACAGGGACAGCTCCTACGAGCAGTACTTC.